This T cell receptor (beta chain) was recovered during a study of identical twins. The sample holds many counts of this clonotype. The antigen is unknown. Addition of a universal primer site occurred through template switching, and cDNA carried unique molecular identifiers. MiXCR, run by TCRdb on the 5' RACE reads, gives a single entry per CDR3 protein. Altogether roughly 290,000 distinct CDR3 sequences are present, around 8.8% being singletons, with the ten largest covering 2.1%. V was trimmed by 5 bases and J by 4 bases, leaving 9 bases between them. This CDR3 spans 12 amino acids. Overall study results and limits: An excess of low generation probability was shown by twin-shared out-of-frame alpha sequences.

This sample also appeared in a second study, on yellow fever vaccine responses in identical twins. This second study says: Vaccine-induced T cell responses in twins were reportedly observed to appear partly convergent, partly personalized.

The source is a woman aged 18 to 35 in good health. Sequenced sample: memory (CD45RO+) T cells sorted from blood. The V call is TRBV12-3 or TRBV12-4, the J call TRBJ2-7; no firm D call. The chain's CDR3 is CASSTGPYEQYF. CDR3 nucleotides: TGTGCCAGCAGTACCGGGCCTTACGAGCAGTACTTC.